This is a list of T cell receptor beta chains from one sample in a study of T cell responses to AZD1222 COVID-19 vaccine. The assay was immunoSEQ multiplex PCR, and TCRdb's table has in-frame clones only and misses some. The sample comprises nearly 200,000 clones, around 93% of which are singletons, and less than 1.2% rests with the top ten. The source material was peripheral blood, sampled 28 days after the second AZD1222 dose. The receptors were sampled from an adult who received the AZD1222 COVID-19 vaccine. Both conserved end residues are part of each CDR3. A D gene is named only where the DNA matches it firmly. Expanded clones are given a class, and other clones once, few, many or no size at all.

cdr3_length clone_size j_call v_call d_call cdr3_nt cdr3_aa
16 NA TRBJ2-2 TRBV15 TRBD1 TGTGCCACCGACCACCCCGGGACAGGGAACACCGGGGAGCTGTTTTTT CATDHPGTGNTGELFF
12 NA TRBJ1-5 TRBV28 NA TGTGCCAGCAGGGGGGGCAATCAGCCCCAGCATTTT CASRGGNQPQHF
15 NA TRBJ2-2 TRBV4-1 TRBD2 TGCGCCAGCAGCCAAGCTGGACTAGCCCCCGGGGAGCTGTTTTTT CASSQAGLAPGELFF
13 few TRBJ2-1 TRBV3-1/TRBV3-2 TRBD1 TGTGCCAGCAGCCAAGTACAGGGGAATGAGCAGTTCTTC CASSQVQGNEQFF
16 NA TRBJ2-7 TRBV11-3 TRBD1 TGTGCCAGCAGCTTCTCCGCCGGACAGGGACCCTACGAGCAGTACTTC CASSFSAGQGPYEQYF
15 NA TRBJ2-3 TRBV7-2 NA TGTGCCAGCAGCTTTTCGAGGGGCCGGACAGATACGCAGTATTTT CASSFSRGRTDTQYF
13 NA TRBJ2-7 TRBV7-8 NA TGTGCCAGCAGCGCCCAACCTCACTACGAGCAGTACTTC CASSAQPHYEQYF
15 NA TRBJ1-5 TRBV2 TRBD1 TGTGCCAGCAGTAGGGACAGGGGGAGCAATCAGCCCCAGCATTTT CASSRDRGSNQPQHF
12 NA TRBJ2-5 TRBV7-2 NA TGTGCCAGCAGCTTAGGTTTGGAGACCCAGTACTTC CASSLGLETQYF
15 NA TRBJ1-1 TRBV5-1 NA TGCGCCAGCAGCCAGGACAATCTTATCATGACTGAAGCTTTCTTT CASSQDNLIMTEAFF
16 NA TRBJ1-3 TRBV6-5 NA TGTGCCAGCAGTTACGGCCCCGGGAGTTCTGGAAACACCATATATTTT CASSYGPGSSGNTIYF
13 NA TRBJ1-2 TRBV6-5 TRBD1 TGTGCCAGCAGTCCTGACAGGGTCTATGGCTACACCTTC CASSPDRVYGYTF